The text below deals with one TCR beta chain. This record belongs to a study of blood T cells in healthy people across ages. The CDR3 has 16 residues. The germline gives CDR1 SQVTM, CDR2 ANQGSEA. Using a J-beta primer mix together with a sample-barcoded 5' primer, a second PCR was run for about 6 to 12 cycles. TCRdb processed the 5' RACE reads anew with MiXCR; each CDR3 protein has one entry. Here the sample spans almost 1 million distinct CDR3 sequences, just over 50% being singletons. The J gene is TRBJ2-4, the V gene TRBV29-1; 12 bases line up with TRBD1. The J call may be faulty, since TRBJ2-7 better matches the DNA end. The sample taken for sequencing was blood. This TCR was sampled from a woman aged 55-75 years in good health. DNA of the CDR3: TGCAGCGTTGAAACTATGGGACAGGGGGCTCCCTACGAGCAGTACTTC. Protein product: CSVETMGQGAPYEQYF.